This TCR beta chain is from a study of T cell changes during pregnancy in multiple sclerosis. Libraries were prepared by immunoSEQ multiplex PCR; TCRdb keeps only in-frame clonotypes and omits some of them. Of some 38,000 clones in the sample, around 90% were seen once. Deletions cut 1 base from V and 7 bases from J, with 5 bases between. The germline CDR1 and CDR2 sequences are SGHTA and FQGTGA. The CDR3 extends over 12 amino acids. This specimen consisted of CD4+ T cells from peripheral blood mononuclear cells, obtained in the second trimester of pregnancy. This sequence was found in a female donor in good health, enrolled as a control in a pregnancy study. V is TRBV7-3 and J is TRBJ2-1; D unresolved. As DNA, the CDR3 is TGTGCCAGCAGCTTAAGTAGTAATGAGCAGTTCTTC. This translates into CASSLSSNEQFF.